This TCR beta chain was profiled in a study of brain T cells in children with intractable seizures. Overall study results and limits: Pre-surgery blood may have been undersampled, hiding some clones. Viral specificity was inferred only from CDR3 similarity; HCMV serostatus was unknown.

Germline V gene lookup returns CDR1 MNHEY and CDR2 SVGAGI. CDR3 size: 13 residues. V shed 6 bases and J shed 3 bases, with 9 bases lying between them. Points on this clone: Antigen specificity is unknown.

Sequenced by immunoSEQ multiplex PCR; TCRdb stores in-frame clones only, minus some. In the table there are about 340,000 clones, over 90% of which are singletons. Sample time point: blood from clinic visit 5 months post-surgery; TSC patient then seizure free. Sequencing was limited to surgery cases with top T cell transcript signatures in brain tissue. Patients received at least one anti-epileptic drug before surgery. The receptor's source is a boy under three years old with tuberous sclerosis and intractable seizures. The genes are TRBV6-5 and TRBJ1-3; no clear D. The source was peripheral blood, collected less than 6 months after surgery. The CDR3 loop reads CASSSALGNTIYF. The DNA for the CDR3 is TGTGCCAGCAGCTCCGCCCTTGGAAACACCATATATTTT.